Below, 7 T cell receptor beta chains from the same sample are listed, as sequenced in a study of blood T cell repertoires in COVID-19. Here immunoSEQ multiplex PCR was the method, and the copy in TCRdb shows in-frame clones only, minus some. The sample consists of a few hundred thousand clones, 87% of them appearing once. The sequencing sample was made of peripheral blood. All receptors come from a woman aged 50 to 60 who had recovered from COVID-19.

V and J are TRBV4-1 and TRBJ1-2, with D perhaps matching TRBD1 (6 bases). CDR1 and CDR2 (germline): MGHRA, YSYEKL. This CDR3 contains 15 residues. With 5 bases removed from V and 9 bases from J, the gap between germline ends came to 22 bases. The CDR3 nucleotides are TGCGCCAGCAGCTTAAGTCCGGGACACTACATGAGCTACACCTTC. It specifies CASSLSPGHYMSYTF.

This CDR3 reads CASSPTASTDTQYF. The CDR3 DNA follows: TGTGCCAGCTCACCAACCGCGAGCACAGATACGCAGTATTTT. The chain links TRBV18 to TRBJ2-3; D remains ambiguous. With 2 bases removed from V and 0 bases from J, the gap between germline ends came to 6 bases. CDR3 size: 14 residues. Germline V CDR1 and CDR2: KGHSH, LQKENI.

V usage is TRBV6-2 or TRBV6-3 and J usage is TRBJ1-2; 9 positions match TRBD1. Germline CDR1 and CDR2: MNHEY and SVGEGT. The CDR3 is 18 residues long. V was pared by 3 bases and J by 2 bases, with 13 bases of the junction left unmatched. CDR3 sequence: CASSYPIGTGTGNYGYTF. In DNA form, the CDR3 reads TGTGCCAGCAGTTATCCTATAGGGACAGGGACTGGCAACTATGGCTACACCTTC.

Notes on this clone: The sample contains more than one DNA sequence encoding this CDR3. This chain joins TRBV28 and TRBJ1-2; 10 bases fit TRBD1. This CDR3 region has 14 residues. V trimming: 4 bases; J trimming: 4 bases; junction bases outside the gene matches: 3. Germline values: CDR1 MDHEN, CDR2 SYDVKM. CDR3 in amino acids: CASSSGQGIYGYTF. Here the CDR3 DNA reads TGTGCCAGCAGTTCGGGACAGGGGATCTATGGCTACACCTTC.

This chain joins TRBV7-2 and TRBJ1-2, with TRBD1 matching 7 bases. Germline V gives CDR1 SGHTA, CDR2 FQGNSA. After removal of 5 bases from V and 4 bases from J, the junction contained 7 bases not matched to a gene. The CDR3 is 14 residues long. CDR3 in amino acids: CASSIPDRSYGYTF. The DNA of the CDR3 is TGTGCCAGCAGCATTCCGGACAGGTCCTATGGCTACACCTTC.

CDR3: CSVGGLFSLQGARSYGYTF. CDR3 DNA: TGCAGCGTTGGGGGTTTATTTTCCCTACAGGGGGCGCGGAGCTATGGCTACACCTTC. The gene calls are TRBV29-1 and TRBJ1-2; 9 bases align to TRBD1. The V gene's germline CDR1 is SQVTM and CDR2 ANQGSEA. This CDR3 is 19 amino acids long. The ends lost 4 bases at V and 4 bases at J; junction bases unmatched: 22.

This clone was detected only once. CDR3 sequence reads: CASSFGQGTDTQYF. Here the CDR3 DNA reads TGTGCCAGCAGTTTCGGACAGGGAACAGATACGCAGTATTTT. The rearrangement uses TRBV28 and TRBJ2-3, with TRBD1 identical over 8 bases. This CDR3 contains 14 residues. Germline CDR1 is MDHEN and CDR2 is SYDVKM. Trimming took 3 bases from V and 3 from J; bases not matched to a gene: 2. Supplemented by reference TRBV28 and TRBJ2-3, the full variable domain reads DVKVTQSSRYLVKRTGEKVFLECVQDMDHENMFWYRQDPGLGLRLIYFSYDVKMKEKGDIPEGYSVSREKKERFSLILESASTNQTSMYLCASSFGQGTDTQYFGPGTRLTVL.